A selection of T cell receptor beta chains follows, all from one sample in a study of blood T cell repertoires in COVID-19. TCRdb's table, derived via immunoSEQ multiplex PCR, lists solely in-frame clones and lacks some. Of about 270,000 clones in the sample, over 75% were seen once. Sequenced: peripheral blood. All receptors come from a human donor in a cohort sampled during active COVID-19. Each CDR3 is given with its conserved first and last residue. Fields, in order: clone size, D gene, J gene, V gene, CDR3 DNA, CDR3 protein. A D gene is named only where the DNA matches it firmly. Expanded clones get a size class; other rows say once, few or many, or leave the size out.

abundance: few; d_gene: TRBD1; j_gene: TRBJ1-5; v_gene: TRBV9; CDR3nt: TGTGCCAGCAGCGCCGGGACAGCCAATCAGCCCCAGCATTTT; CDR3aa: CASSAGTANQPQHF
abundance: .; d_gene: TRBD1; j_gene: TRBJ1-3; v_gene: TRBV5-3; CDR3nt: TGTGCCAGAAGCTTGCCCGACAGGGCTGGAAACACCATATATTTT; CDR3aa: CARSLPDRAGNTIYF
abundance: .; d_gene: .; j_gene: TRBJ2-5; v_gene: TRBV6-5; CDR3nt: TGTGCCAGCATCCACAGTTGGGGGCCGGAGACCCAGTACTTC; CDR3aa: CASIHSWGPETQYF
abundance: once; d_gene: .; j_gene: TRBJ1-4; v_gene: TRBV20-1; CDR3nt: TGCAGTGCTAGTTTGAGAACTAATGAAAAACTGTTTTTT; CDR3aa: CSASLRTNEKLFF
abundance: once; d_gene: .; j_gene: TRBJ2-2; v_gene: TRBV19; CDR3nt: TGTGCCAGTACCAATTACAGGGCTAGAATCACCGGGGAGCTGTTTTTT; CDR3aa: CASTNYRARITGELFF
abundance: once; d_gene: TRBD2; j_gene: TRBJ2-5; v_gene: TRBV29-1; CDR3nt: TGCAGCGTACAGGGCGGGAGGGCCCGCAGTTTAGAGACCCAGTACTTC; CDR3aa: CSVQGGRARSLETQYF
abundance: .; d_gene: .; j_gene: TRBJ1-2; v_gene: TRBV29-1; CDR3nt: TGCAGCGTTGAAATATTACAGGAATATCGCTATGGCTACACCTTC; CDR3aa: CSVEILQEYRYGYTF
abundance: .; d_gene: .; j_gene: TRBJ1-1; v_gene: TRBV5-4; CDR3nt: TGTGCCAGCAGCTTGGACTCAGGGATGAACACTGAAGCTTTCTTT; CDR3aa: CASSLDSGMNTEAFF
abundance: .; d_gene: .; j_gene: TRBJ1-2; v_gene: TRBV2; CDR3nt: TGTGCCAGCAGGGACTCCGGGGGCTATGGCTACACCTTC; CDR3aa: CASRDSGGYGYTF
abundance: .; d_gene: TRBD2; j_gene: TRBJ2-3; v_gene: TRBV4-1; CDR3nt: TGCGCCAGCAGCCAAGAACGAGCGGGGGGTTCCTTCACAGATACGCAGTATTTT; CDR3aa: CASSQERAGGSFTDTQYF
abundance: .; d_gene: .; j_gene: TRBJ2-7; v_gene: TRBV10-3; CDR3nt: TGTGCCATCAGTGAGCATAGCTACGAGCAGTACTTC; CDR3aa: CAISEHSYEQYF
abundance: .; d_gene: .; j_gene: TRBJ1-6; v_gene: TRBV2; CDR3nt: TGTGCCAGCAGTGGGTCACACAGGGTATCACCCCTCCACTTT; CDR3aa: CASSGSHRVSPLHF
abundance: .; d_gene: .; j_gene: TRBJ1-4; v_gene: TRBV5-8; CDR3nt: TGTGCCAGCAGCCAACCGGGACTCCCCCTTGAAAAACTGTTTTTT; CDR3aa: CASSQPGLPLEKLFF
abundance: .; d_gene: .; j_gene: TRBJ2-5; v_gene: TRBV12-3/TRBV12-4; CDR3nt: TGTGCCAGCAGTTTTGTCAGGCAAGAGACCCAGTACTTC; CDR3aa: CASSFVRQETQYF
abundance: .; d_gene: TRBD2; j_gene: TRBJ2-7; v_gene: TRBV5-4; CDR3nt: TGTGCCAGCAGCCCCGATACTAGCGGCTACGAGCAGTACTTC; CDR3aa: CASSPDTSGYEQYF
abundance: .; d_gene: TRBD1; j_gene: TRBJ1-2; v_gene: TRBV18; CDR3nt: TGTGCCAGCTCACAAACAGGGGGCGCGGACTATGGCTACACCTTC; CDR3aa: CASSQTGGADYGYTF
abundance: .; d_gene: .; j_gene: TRBJ2-1; v_gene: TRBV25-1; CDR3nt: TGTGCCAGCAGTTCACAGCCAACGTGGGTCAGCTCCTACAATGAGCAGTTCTTC; CDR3aa: CASSSQPTWVSSYNEQFF
abundance: .; d_gene: TRBD2; j_gene: TRBJ2-1; v_gene: TRBV29-1; CDR3nt: TGCAGCGTTGGCATAGCGGGAGTTCAAGGTGAGCAGTTCTTC; CDR3aa: CSVGIAGVQGEQFF
abundance: .; d_gene: TRBD1; j_gene: TRBJ2-1; v_gene: TRBV5-1; CDR3nt: TGCGCCAGCACTCCAGGGGGCGCGGGGAATGAGCAGTTCTTC; CDR3aa: CASTPGGAGNEQFF
abundance: many; d_gene: .; j_gene: TRBJ1-3; v_gene: TRBV9; CDR3nt: TGTGCCAGCAGCGTAGGAACAGCGGGAGGAAACACCATATATTTT; CDR3aa: CASSVGTAGGNTIYF
abundance: .; d_gene: TRBD2; j_gene: TRBJ2-1; v_gene: TRBV15; CDR3nt: TGTGCCACCAGCTCCATGACTAGCGGGAATGAGGAGCAGTTCTTC; CDR3aa: CATSSMTSGNEEQFF
abundance: few; d_gene: .; j_gene: TRBJ1-4; v_gene: TRBV6-6; CDR3nt: TGTGCCAGCAGTCCTGCGCGACTCCAACCGGTGGGTGAAAAACTGTTTTTT; CDR3aa: CASSPARLQPVGEKLFF
abundance: once; d_gene: TRBD2; j_gene: TRBJ2-7; v_gene: TRBV11-2; CDR3nt: TGTGCCAGCAGCAAGAACCCCGGGACTAGCGGGTGGGGGTCCTACGAGCAGTACTTC; CDR3aa: CASSKNPGTSGWGSYEQYF
abundance: few; d_gene: .; j_gene: TRBJ1-5; v_gene: TRBV4-1; CDR3nt: TGCGCCAGCAGCCAAACGGGGGGCCGGGGTCAGCCCCAGCATTTT; CDR3aa: CASSQTGGRGQPQHF
abundance: .; d_gene: .; j_gene: TRBJ2-7; v_gene: TRBV28; CDR3nt: TGTGCCAGCAGTTGGCAGGGGGGTCGGGTCGAGCAGTACTTC; CDR3aa: CASSWQGGRVEQYF
abundance: few; d_gene: .; j_gene: TRBJ2-1; v_gene: TRBV6-5; CDR3nt: TGTGCCGTCCAGCGGCCCCGCCCCCCGAATGAGCAGTTCTTC; CDR3aa: CAVQRPRPPNEQFF
abundance: .; d_gene: TRBD1; j_gene: TRBJ1-1; v_gene: TRBV4-1; CDR3nt: TGCGCCAGCAGCCGAGAACAGGGGTTCCCTACTGAAGCTTTCTTT; CDR3aa: CASSREQGFPTEAFF
abundance: .; d_gene: .; j_gene: TRBJ2-3; v_gene: TRBV6-2/TRBV6-3; CDR3nt: TGTGCCAGCAGCCGAGACTCCGAACGATCAGATACGCAGTATTTT; CDR3aa: CASSRDSERSDTQYF
abundance: .; d_gene: TRBD2; j_gene: TRBJ2-1; v_gene: TRBV6-5; CDR3nt: TGTGCCAGCAGTTACTCCCTAGCGGAGAAATACAATGAGCAGTTCTTC; CDR3aa: CASSYSLAEKYNEQFF
abundance: .; d_gene: .; j_gene: TRBJ1-2; v_gene: TRBV2; CDR3nt: TGTGCCAGCAGGGCCAGCGCCGATGGCTACACCTTC; CDR3aa: CASRASADGYTF
abundance: .; d_gene: .; j_gene: TRBJ1-1; v_gene: TRBV10-3; CDR3nt: TGTGCCACGGGAGAAAGAACTGTAGCTTTCTTT; CDR3aa: CATGERTVAFF
abundance: .; d_gene: TRBD2; j_gene: TRBJ2-5; v_gene: TRBV19; CDR3nt: TGTGCCAGTAGTATAAAGACTAGCGGGAGTTACGGGACCCAGTACTTC; CDR3aa: CASSIKTSGSYGTQYF
abundance: .; d_gene: TRBD1; j_gene: TRBJ2-5; v_gene: TRBV4-1; CDR3nt: TGCGCCAGCAGCCAGGACAGGGGTTCGGTTAGTCAGGGGACCCAGTACTTC; CDR3aa: CASSQDRGSVSQGTQYF
abundance: few; d_gene: .; j_gene: TRBJ2-7; v_gene: TRBV28; CDR3nt: TGTGCCAGCAGTTTTCGGCAGGTTGCATCCTACGAGCAGTACTTC; CDR3aa: CASSFRQVASYEQYF
abundance: .; d_gene: .; j_gene: TRBJ1-3; v_gene: TRBV18; CDR3nt: TGTGCCAGCTCACCAGGGGGCAGCTCTGGAAACACCATATATTTT; CDR3aa: CASSPGGSSGNTIYF
abundance: once; d_gene: TRBD2; j_gene: TRBJ2-3; v_gene: TRBV19; CDR3nt: TGTGCCAGTAGACTAAGCGGGAGTGCCACAGATACGCAGTATTTT; CDR3aa: CASRLSGSATDTQYF
abundance: .; d_gene: TRBD1; j_gene: TRBJ1-2; v_gene: TRBV5-6; CDR3nt: TGTGCCAGCAGGTTACTACAGGGGATCGGCTATGGCTACACCTTC; CDR3aa: CASRLLQGIGYGYTF
abundance: few; d_gene: .; j_gene: TRBJ2-3; v_gene: TRBV7-2; CDR3nt: TGTGCCAGCAGCTTACACGGGAATACGCAGTATTTT; CDR3aa: CASSLHGNTQYF
abundance: .; d_gene: TRBD1; j_gene: TRBJ2-1; v_gene: TRBV5-1; CDR3nt: TGCGCCAGCAGGAGACAGGGGGACTTCAATGAGCAGTTCTTC; CDR3aa: CASRRQGDFNEQFF
abundance: few; d_gene: .; j_gene: TRBJ2-1; v_gene: TRBV11-2; CDR3nt: TGTGCCAGCAGACCCGTAGACAATGAGCAGTTCTTC; CDR3aa: CASRPVDNEQFF
abundance: .; d_gene: TRBD1; j_gene: TRBJ1-1; v_gene: TRBV6-6; CDR3nt: TGTGCCAGCAGTTATTCGGGACAGGGGGAGACTGAAGCTTTCTTT; CDR3aa: CASSYSGQGETEAFF